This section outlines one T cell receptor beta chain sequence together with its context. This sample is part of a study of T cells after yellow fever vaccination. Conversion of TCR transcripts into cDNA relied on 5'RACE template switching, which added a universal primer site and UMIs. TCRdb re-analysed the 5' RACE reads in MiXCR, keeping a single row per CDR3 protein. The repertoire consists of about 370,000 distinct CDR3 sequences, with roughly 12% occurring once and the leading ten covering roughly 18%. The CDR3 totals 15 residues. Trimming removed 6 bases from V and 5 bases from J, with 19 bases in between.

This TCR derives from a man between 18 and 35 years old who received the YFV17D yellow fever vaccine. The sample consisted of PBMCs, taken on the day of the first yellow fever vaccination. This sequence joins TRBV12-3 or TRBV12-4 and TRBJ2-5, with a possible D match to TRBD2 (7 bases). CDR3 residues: CASSPGRGSQETQYF. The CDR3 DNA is TGTGCCAGCAGCCCAGGGAGGGGGAGTCAGGAGACCCAGTACTTC.